One sample yielded the 19 T cell receptor beta chains listed below, sequenced in a study of neurological immune-mediated disorders. Using its own MiXCR run on the 5' RACE reads, TCRdb lists one record per CDR3 protein. The sample holds some 60,000 distinct CDR3 sequences, 3% to 4% seen once. The sample was PBMCs. These receptors came from a woman aged 50 to 60 with multiple sclerosis.

The table lists this clonotype with many counts. The V gene is TRBV5-1, the J gene TRBJ1-2; 11 bases are a match to TRBD1. The V segment lost 4 bases and the J segment 6 bases; nucleotides outside the gene matches: 5. Germline CDR1 is SGHRS and CDR2 is YFSETQ. This CDR3 contains 14 residues. CDR3 DNA sequence: TGCGCCAGCAGCGCGGGACAGGGGGAAGATGGCTACACCTTC. Translating it yields CASSAGQGEDGYTF.

This clonotype was found a few times. This may stem from a read error, because a much larger clone lies one nucleotide away. V is TRBV12-3 or TRBV12-4 and J is TRBJ1-1; a weak D match, TRBD1 (5 bases). The V end lost 2 bases, the J end lost 3 bases, and 10 bases lay between the germline ends. CDR3 length equals 14 residues. The CDR3 DNA reads TGTGCCAGCAGTTTATACAAAGGGGACACTGAAGCTTTCTTT. Amino acids: CASSLYKGDTEAFF.

There are many counts of this clonotype. V and J are TRBV12-3 or TRBV12-4 and TRBJ2-5; 11 bases fit TRBD2. The CDR3 consists of 15 residues. With 5 bases clipped from V and 4 bases from J, the junction kept 6 bases outside the gene matches. CDR3 DNA sequence: TGTGCCAGCAGTCGAACTAGCGGGAGCGGAGAGACCCAGTACTTC. Protein sequence: CASSRTSGSGETQYF.

The gene calls are TRBV7-2 and TRBJ2-1; 9 nucleotides agree with TRBD1. The CDR3 has 15 residues. Germline lookup yields CDR1 SGHTA and CDR2 FQGNSA. V gave up 1 base and J gave up 8 bases; unmatched junction bases: 6. The CDR3, as DNA: TGTGCCAGCAGCTTAGAGGGGACAGGGAGGGATGAGCAGTTCTTC. It yields the protein CASSLEGTGRDEQFF.

This clonotype appeared many times. The CDR3 DNA follows: TGTGCCAGCAGCCAAGGGTGGGGGAGCACTGAAGCTTTCTTT. Its translation: CASSQGWGSTEAFF. This chain joins TRBV14 and TRBJ1-1; tentative D call: TRBD1 (5 bases). This CDR3 has 14 amino acids. Germline lookup yields CDR1 SGHDN and CDR2 FVKESK. Trimming cost V 1 base and J 4 bases, with 10 bases left between them.

The chain couples TRBV5-1 to TRBJ2-7; possibly TRBD1 or TRBD2 for D (5 bases each). V was cut by 0 bases and J by 7 bases, with 17 bases left in between. The CDR3 is 15 residues long. Germline assignment: CDR1 SGHRS and CDR2 YFSETQ. The CDR3 DNA reads TGCGCCAGCAGCTTGGACGGGGCCACTACTAGGGAGCAGTACTTC. It codes for CASSLDGATTREQYF.

The table lists this clonotype with many counts. CDR3 protein: CASSLAGAGDTQYF. The CDR3 region has the DNA TGCGCCAGCAGCTTGGCAGGGGCCGGGGATACGCAGTATTTT. The chain employs TRBV5-1 and TRBJ2-3; D perhaps matches TRBD1 (6 bases). The germline CDR1 and CDR2 sequences are SGHRS and YFSETQ. The length of the CDR3 is 14 residues. The V end lost 0 bases, the J end lost 6 bases, and 11 bases lay between the germline ends.

This clonotype has a handful of counts. The chain joins TRBV19 to TRBJ2-6; D tentatively reads TRBD1 or TRBD2 (6 bases each). The CDR3 extends over 17 amino acids. CDR1 and CDR2 from the germline V gene are LNHDA and SQIVND (reference sequence). V lost 5 bases and J 4 bases, leaving 18 bases between the germline ends. The CDR3 spells CASSRMKGGSGANVLTF. The CDR3 DNA follows: TGTGCCAGTAGTCGGATGAAGGGGGGTAGCGGGGCCAACGTCCTGACTTTC.

This clonotype has at least ten counts. V usage is TRBV20-1 and J usage is TRBJ2-5, with 7 nucleotides matching TRBD1. The germline V gene has CDR1 DFQATT and CDR2 SNEGSKA (reference sequence). The trim removed 2 bases at V and 4 bases at J, leaving 7 bases unmatched. The CDR3 extends over 14 amino acids. The DNA for the CDR3 is TGCAGTGCTAGAACCCAGACAGGGATAGAGACCCAGTACTTC. Its translation: CSARTQTGIETQYF.

In this sample, this clonotype turned up many times. The CDR3 is CSAGGLAGGLLGETQYF. DNA for the CDR3: TGCAGTGCTGGGGGACTAGCGGGAGGGCTTTTGGGAGAGACCCAGTACTTC. The chain employs TRBV20-1 and TRBJ2-5; 16 bases agree with TRBD2. From germline, CDR1 is DFQATT and CDR2 SNEGSKA (reference sequence). J gave up 4 bases and V 5 bases, and 10 bases lay outside the gene matches. The CDR3 covers 17 residues.

There are many counts of this clonotype. The V gene is TRBV20-1, the J gene TRBJ2-3; perhaps TRBD1 as D (5 bases). This CDR3 has 15 amino acids. V lost 5 bases, J lost 4 bases, and 19 bases lay in between. Germline V CDR1 and CDR2: DFQATT, SNEGSKA (reference sequence). The DNA of the CDR3 is TGCAGTGCTGAAAGGCTCAGGCAAGGGGCAGATACGCAGTATTTT. This translates into CSAERLRQGADTQYF.

This clonotype showed up many times. The chain links TRBV7-9 to TRBJ1-1, with D tentatively TRBD1 (5 bases). Germline V gene data show CDR1 as SEHNR and CDR2 as FQNEAQ (reference sequence). The CDR3 consists of 14 residues. V lost 5 bases and J 6 bases, leaving 16 bases between the germline ends. The CDR3 here is CASSKTEVIAEAFF. CDR3 DNA: TGTGCCAGCAGCAAGACAGAAGTTATCGCTGAAGCTTTCTTT.

J is TRBJ1-1 and V is TRBV3-1; D is unresolved. The CDR3 loop spans 14 amino acids. Trimming stripped 3 bases from V and 6 bases from J, with 14 bases between. From germline, CDR1 is LGHDT and CDR2 YNNKEL (reference sequence). This CDR3 is CASSQGIGRAEAFF. The CDR3 DNA sequence: TGTGCCAGCAGCCAGGGAATCGGGAGGGCTGAAGCTTTCTTT.

This clonotype was found many times. This sequence joins TRBV11-2 and TRBJ2-3; D possibly corresponds to TRBD2 (6 bases). Germline V CDR1 and CDR2: SGHAT, FQNNGV. This CDR3 is built from 16 residues. V was trimmed by 8 bases and J by 2 bases, leaving 20 bases between them. The CDR3 loop is CASGNRDWEYTDTQYF. CDR3 sequence (DNA): TGTGCCAGCGGAAACCGGGACTGGGAATACACAGATACGCAGTATTTT.

This clonotype came up many times. The chain recombines TRBV29-1 with TRBJ2-1; a weak D match, TRBD1 (5 bases). Germline V CDR1 and CDR2: SQVTM, ANQGSEA. Trimming left V 4 bases short and J 3 bases short, with 7 bases between. The CDR3 contains 12 residues. The CDR3 nucleotides read TGCAGCGTTGGGCAGGGCTACAATGAGCAGTTCTTC. The encoded protein is CSVGQGYNEQFF.

This clonotype was recorded at least ten times. This chain joins TRBV20-1 and TRBJ1-2; possible D gene TRBD1, 5 bases. There are 11 residues in the CDR3. The germline CDR1 and CDR2 sequences are DFQATT and SNEGSKA (reference sequence). V shed 6 bases and J shed 10 bases, with 15 bases lying between them. The CDR3 DNA reads TGCAGTGCCAGCCTGGGACCGCACTACACCTTC. Protein: CSASLGPHYTF.

This clonotype was seen at least ten times. The rearrangement links TRBV7-6 to TRBJ1-4; D gene unclear. This CDR3 is built from 15 residues. Per the germline V gene, CDR1 is SGHVS and CDR2 is FNYEAQ. Between the trimmed V and J ends, which lost 5 bases and 0 bases, there was a span of 10 bases. DNA of the CDR3: TGTGCCAGCAGCCTAGAGCCTGCAACTAATGAAAAACTGTTTTTT. Protein sequence: CASSLEPATNEKLFF.

This clonotype was counted many times. V is TRBV7-2 and J is TRBJ2-7; 7 bases fit TRBD2. Germline CDR1 SGHTA, CDR2 FQGNSA. V gave up 1 base and J gave up 7 bases; unmatched junction bases: 10. This CDR3 has 15 residues. CDR3: CASSLEAGSRGEQYF. CDR3 in DNA: TGTGCCAGCAGCTTAGAAGCGGGATCTCGTGGTGAGCAGTACTTC. The variable domain in full, with the rest retrieved from reference TRBV7-2 and TRBJ2-7, is GAGVSQSPSNKVTEKGKDVELRCDPISGHTALYWYRQSLGQGLEFLIYFQGNSAPDKSGLPSDRFSAERTGGSVSTLTIQRTQQEDSAVYLCASSLEAGSRGEQYFGPGTRLTVT.

The table lists this clonotype with many counts. The V gene is TRBV20-1, the J gene TRBJ2-5, with 10 bases fitting TRBD1. Trimming at V came to 6 bases and at J to 5 bases, leaving 15 bases not matched to a gene. The CDR3 contains 16 residues. The germline V gene encodes CDR1 DFQATT and CDR2 SNEGSKA (reference sequence). CDR3 DNA: TGCAGTGCAACCGGGACAGGGGCCGTTGGGTGGGAGACCCAGTACTTC. Translated, it gives CSATGTGAVGWETQYF.